This TCR beta chain was captured by sequencing in a study of chemoradiotherapy in HPV16-positive cancers. Findings and limits, study-wide: The functional HPV-specific definition rests on just a couple of HPV16-positive patients. Candidate HPV-specific clones and E7-related TCR motifs grew in tumor during treatment.

The sample holds one count of this clone. Its antigen is as yet unknown. The CDR3 is made up of 13 amino acids. Germline assignment: CDR1 SGDLS and CDR2 YYNGEE. Trimming took off 1 base at V and 5 bases at J, with 9 bases between the two ends. Measured with immunoSEQ multiplex PCR; TCRdb has only the in-frame clones, and not every one. The sample shows some 25,000 clones, roughly 92% of them seen only once. This sequence joins TRBV9 and TRBJ1-2; TRBD1 is a possible D gene (6 bases). Sample: blood, taken from a patient who underwent chemoradiotherapy. The clonotype comes from a human donor with HPV-associated anogenital cancer. The CDR3 nucleotides are TGTGCCAGCAGCGTATCTACAGGGTATGGCTACACCTTC. It translates to CASSVSTGYGYTF.